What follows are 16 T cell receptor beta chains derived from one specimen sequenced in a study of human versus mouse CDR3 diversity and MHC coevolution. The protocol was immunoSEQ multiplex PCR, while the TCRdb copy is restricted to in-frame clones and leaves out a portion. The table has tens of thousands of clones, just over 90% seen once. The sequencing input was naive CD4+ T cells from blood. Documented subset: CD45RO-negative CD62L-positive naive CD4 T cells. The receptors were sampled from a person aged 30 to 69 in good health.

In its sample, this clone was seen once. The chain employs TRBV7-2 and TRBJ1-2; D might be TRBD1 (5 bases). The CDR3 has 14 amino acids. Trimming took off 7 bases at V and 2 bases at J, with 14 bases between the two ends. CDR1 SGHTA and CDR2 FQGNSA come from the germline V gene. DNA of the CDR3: TGTGCCAGCACCCATACGGCAGGGAACTATGGCTACACCTTC. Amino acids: CASTHTAGNYGYTF.

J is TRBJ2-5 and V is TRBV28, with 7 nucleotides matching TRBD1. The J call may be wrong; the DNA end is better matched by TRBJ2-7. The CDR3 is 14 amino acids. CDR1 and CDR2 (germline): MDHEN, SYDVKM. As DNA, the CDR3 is TGTGCCAGCAGTTTCCCCGGGACAGCCTACGAGCAGTACTTC. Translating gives CASSFPGTAYEQYF.

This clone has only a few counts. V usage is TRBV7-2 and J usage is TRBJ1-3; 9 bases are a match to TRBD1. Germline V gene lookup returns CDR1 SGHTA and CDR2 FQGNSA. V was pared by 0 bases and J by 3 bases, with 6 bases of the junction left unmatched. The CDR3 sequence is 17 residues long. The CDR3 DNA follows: TGTGCCAGCAGCTTAGCGGCAGGGACAGGGTATGGAAACACCATATATTTT. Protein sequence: CASSLAAGTGYGNTIYF.

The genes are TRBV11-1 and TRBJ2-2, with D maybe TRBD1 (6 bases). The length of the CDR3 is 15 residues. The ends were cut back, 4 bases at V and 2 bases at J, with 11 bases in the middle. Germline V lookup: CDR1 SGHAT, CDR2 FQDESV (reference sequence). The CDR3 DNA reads TGTGCCAGCAGCTCCGACAGGACAAACACCGGGGAGCTGTTTTTT. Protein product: CASSSDRTNTGELFF. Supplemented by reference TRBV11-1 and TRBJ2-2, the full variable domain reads EAEVAQSPRYKITEKSQAVAFWCDPISGHATLYWYRQILGQGPELLVQFQDESVVDDSQLPKDRFSAERLKGVDSTLKIQPAELGDSAMYLCASSSDRTNTGELFFGEGSRLTVL.

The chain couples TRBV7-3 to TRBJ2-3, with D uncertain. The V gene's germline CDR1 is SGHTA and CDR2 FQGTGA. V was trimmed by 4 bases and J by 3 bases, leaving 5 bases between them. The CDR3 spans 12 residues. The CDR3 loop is CASSSRTDTQYF. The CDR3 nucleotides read TGTGCCAGCAGCTCCCGGACAGATACGCAGTATTTT.

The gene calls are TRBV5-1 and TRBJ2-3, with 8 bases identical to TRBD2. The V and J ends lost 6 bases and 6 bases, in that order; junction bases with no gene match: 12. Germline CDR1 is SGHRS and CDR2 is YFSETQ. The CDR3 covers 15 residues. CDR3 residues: CASINPSGSPDTQYF. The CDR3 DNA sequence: TGCGCCAGCATAAACCCTAGCGGGTCTCCTGATACGCAGTATTTT.

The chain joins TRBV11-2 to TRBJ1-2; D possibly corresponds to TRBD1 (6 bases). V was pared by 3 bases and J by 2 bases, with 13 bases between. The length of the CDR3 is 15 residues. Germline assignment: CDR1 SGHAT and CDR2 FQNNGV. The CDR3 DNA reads TGTGCCAGCAGCTTTGAGGGGGAAGCGAACTATGGCTACACCTTC. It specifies CASSFEGEANYGYTF. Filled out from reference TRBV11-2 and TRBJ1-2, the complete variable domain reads EAGVAQSPRYKIIEKRQSVAFWCNPISGHATLYWYQQILGQGPKLLIQFQNNGVVDDSQLPKDRFSAERLKGVDSTLKIQPAKLEDSAVYLCASSFEGEANYGYTFGSGTRLTVV.

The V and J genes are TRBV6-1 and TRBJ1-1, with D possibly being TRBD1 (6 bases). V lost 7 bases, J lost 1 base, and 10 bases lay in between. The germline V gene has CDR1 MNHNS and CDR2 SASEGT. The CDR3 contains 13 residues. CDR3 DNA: TGTGCCAGCACCCAGACAGGGAACACTGAAGCTTTCTTT. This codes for CASTQTGNTEAFF.

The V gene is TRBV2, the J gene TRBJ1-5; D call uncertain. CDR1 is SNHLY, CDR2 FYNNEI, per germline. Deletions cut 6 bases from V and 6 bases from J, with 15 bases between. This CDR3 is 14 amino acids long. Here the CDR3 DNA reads TGTGCCAGCAGGGGCAGGCGAGGAGGTCAGCCCCAGCATTTT. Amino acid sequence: CASRGRRGGQPQHF. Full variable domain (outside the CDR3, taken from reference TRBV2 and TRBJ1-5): EPEVTQTPSHQVTQMGQEVILRCVPISNHLYFYWYRQILGQKVEFLVSFYNNEISEKSEIFDDQFSVERPDGSNFTLKIRSTKLEDSAMYFCASRGRRGGQPQHFGDGTRLSIL.

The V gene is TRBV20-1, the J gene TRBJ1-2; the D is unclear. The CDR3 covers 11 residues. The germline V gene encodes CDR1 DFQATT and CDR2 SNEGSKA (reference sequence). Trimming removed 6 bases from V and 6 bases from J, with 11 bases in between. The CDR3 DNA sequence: TGCAGTGCCCCTGTGGCAGATGGCTACACCTTC. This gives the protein CSAPVADGYTF.

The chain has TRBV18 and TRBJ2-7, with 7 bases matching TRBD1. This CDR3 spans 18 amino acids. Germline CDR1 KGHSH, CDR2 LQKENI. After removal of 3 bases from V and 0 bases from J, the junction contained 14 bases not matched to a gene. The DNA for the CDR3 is TGTGCCAGCTCACCTGATCCCTTCAGAGACAGGGTCTCCTACGAGCAGTACTTC. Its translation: CASSPDPFRDRVSYEQYF.

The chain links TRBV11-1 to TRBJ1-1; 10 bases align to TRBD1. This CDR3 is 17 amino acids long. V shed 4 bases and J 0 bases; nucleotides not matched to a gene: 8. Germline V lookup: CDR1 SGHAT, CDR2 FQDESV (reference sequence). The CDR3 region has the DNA TGTGCCAGCAGCTCTAGACAGGGGGCGTTCCTGAACACTGAAGCTTTCTTT. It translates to CASSSRQGAFLNTEAFF.

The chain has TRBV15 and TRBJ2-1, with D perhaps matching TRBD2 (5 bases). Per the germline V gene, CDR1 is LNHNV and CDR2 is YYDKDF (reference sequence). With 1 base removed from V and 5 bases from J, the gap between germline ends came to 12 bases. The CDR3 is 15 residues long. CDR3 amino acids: CATSRGSERNNEQFF. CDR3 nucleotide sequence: TGTGCCACCAGCAGAGGTAGCGAACGAAACAATGAGCAGTTCTTC.

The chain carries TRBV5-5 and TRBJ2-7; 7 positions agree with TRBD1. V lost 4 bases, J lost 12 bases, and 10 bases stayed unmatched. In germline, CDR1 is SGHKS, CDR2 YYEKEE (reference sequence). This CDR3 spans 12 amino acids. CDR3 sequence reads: CASSLRDSQMYF. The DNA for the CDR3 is TGTGCCAGCAGCCTCCGGGACAGCCAGATGTACTTC.

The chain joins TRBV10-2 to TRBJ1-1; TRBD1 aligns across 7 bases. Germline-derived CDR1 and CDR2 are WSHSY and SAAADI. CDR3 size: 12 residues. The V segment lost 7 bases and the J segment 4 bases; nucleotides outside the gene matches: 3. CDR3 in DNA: TGCGCCAGCAACCCAGGGGGCACTGAAGCTTTCTTT. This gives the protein CASNPGGTEAFF.

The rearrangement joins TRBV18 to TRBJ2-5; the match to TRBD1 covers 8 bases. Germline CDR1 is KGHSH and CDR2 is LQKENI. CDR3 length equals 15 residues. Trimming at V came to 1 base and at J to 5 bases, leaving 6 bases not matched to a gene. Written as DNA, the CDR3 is TGTGCCAGCTCACCACTGAGACAGGGGCTTGAGACCCAGTACTTC. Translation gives CASSPLRQGLETQYF.